The T cell receptor (beta chain) under discussion was sequenced for a study of molecular identifiers for immune sequencing clone quantification (dated 2018 in TCRdb). With regard to the full study: For a replicate experiment, RNA from around 20,000 or 99,000 naive CD8 T cells was divided into five aliquots, and four of the five aliquots were sequenced. This methods study benchmarked molecular-identifier clustering-based TCR repertoire sequencing (MIDCIRS) and TCR RNA copy counting, using CD8 T cells to do so.

Broad study findings and their caveats: Spiked-in Jurkat TCR RNA equal to a single cell's worth was reported to be detectable even within 1,200,000 naive CD8 T cells. Without barcode sub-clustering, chimeric consensus sequences inflated TCR diversity; chimeras reached as high as 47%. Highly expanded clone sizes could be underestimated because identical TCR molecules may share a barcode. Spiked-in Jurkat TCR RNA (about ten copies' worth), which is not part of the donor repertoire, was contained in the naive libraries. Modeling indicated about 3 TCR RNA copies recovered per cell, compared with about 10 by digital PCR, which implies a capture efficiency of 25% to 35%. In CMV-specific effector cells, over 98% of molecules were held by clones above 20 RNA copies, whereas under 1% of molecules were held by such clones in naive cells.

To prepare the library, PCR was applied. The data were produced on a NextSeq 500. Bulk TCR libraries were prepared as previously described, using TCR primers listed in Table S5. Total RNA was purified with the Qiagen AllPrep DNA/RNA kit. Before analysis, reads from multiple sequencing runs of one library were combined. Per the authors' processing: Only reads with exact TCR constant sequence were kept, trimmed to 150 nt, and grouped by their 12-nt molecular barcodes. Within each barcode group, reads were sub-clustered at a 15% Levenshtein threshold, and quality-weighted consensus sequences were built per RNA molecule. Non-functional sequences were discarded, and so were lower-count sequences lying one edit away from another sequence. On the basis of fitting two negative binomial distributions, barcode sub-clusters with fewer than 20% of the maximum read count were discarded. TCRdb ran its own pipeline on the public reads, namely fastp trimming at Q25 and MiXCR clone calling, and kept in-frame beta chains. Rows are unified per CDR3 protein, each entry keeping the most common DNA and genes. What appears here as the V and J calls and clone size reflects TCRdb's work, not the paper's. For this sample there are roughly 320,000 distinct CDR3 sequences; roughly 23% appear just once. The top ten hold approximately 0.74% of the sample.

Libraries of naive CD8 T cells were generated from roughly 21,000 to 960,000 sorted cells, with 10%, 30% or 50% of the purified RNA used. On a BD FACSAria II, naive CD8 T cells were FACS-sorted as CD8+CD4-CCR7+CD45RA+ and collected into RLT Plus buffer. Detection sensitivity was tested by spiking Jurkat RNA equal to about eleven TCR copies' worth into samples containing roughly 17,000-1,100,000 naive CD8 T cells. Enrichment of CD8 T cells was performed with RosetteSep CD8+ T Cell Enrichment Cocktail and Ficoll-Paque, after which ACK red cell lysis was carried out. A few counts support this clonotype. Its binding antigen is unknown. Per-nucleotide qualities are absent, and no much larger clonotype sits a single base away. The CDR3 holds 14 amino acids from the cysteine to the phenylalanine. CDR3 DNA is the only sequence kept; it has 42 bases, read in frame from the first base. The CDR1 and CDR2 encoded by the germline V gene (reference sequence) are DFQATT and SNEGSKA. V gives up 5 bases and J gives up 0 bases, and the segment between their germline ends measures 11 bases.

The sample was naive CD8+ T cells from blood, with Jurkat cell RNA spiked in. The cell subset or site label of this sample denotes: FACS-sorted CD8+CD4-CCR7+CD45RA+ naive T cells. This TCR was sampled from a human donor in good health. Some libraries in this study had Jurkat cell RNA spiked in. In this chain, TRBV20-1 is recombined with TRBJ2-1; the best D guess is TRBD2, with 6 bases matching. The nucleotides are TGCAGTGCTGAAGCGGGTCACTCCTACAATGAGCAGTTCTTC. This gives the protein CSAEAGHSYNEQFF.